The sequence of this T cell receptor beta chain was determined in a study of blood T cell repertoires in COVID-19. Source study methods: Cell counts per sample came from amplifying reference gene primers. Libraries were prepared by immunoSEQ multiplex PCR; TCRdb keeps only in-frame clonotypes and omits some of them. V, J and clone size were drawn from that table, and D and trimming were deduced from the DNA. The table lists 330,000 or so clones, approximately 88% of them singletons. V was pared by 7 bases and J by 0 bases, with 12 bases of the junction left unmatched. This CDR3 is 17 amino acids long. Germline CDR1 SNHLY, CDR2 FYNNEI.

The receptor comes from a man aged 25-45 years with COVID-19, enrolled during active disease. What was sequenced was peripheral blood. The chain uses TRBV2 and TRBJ2-3; 8 bases agree with TRBD2. CDR3 bases: TGTGCCAGCACCCCTCGGTCAGCGGGGGCCAGCACAGATACGCAGTATTTT. Translated, it gives CASTPRSAGASTDTQYF.